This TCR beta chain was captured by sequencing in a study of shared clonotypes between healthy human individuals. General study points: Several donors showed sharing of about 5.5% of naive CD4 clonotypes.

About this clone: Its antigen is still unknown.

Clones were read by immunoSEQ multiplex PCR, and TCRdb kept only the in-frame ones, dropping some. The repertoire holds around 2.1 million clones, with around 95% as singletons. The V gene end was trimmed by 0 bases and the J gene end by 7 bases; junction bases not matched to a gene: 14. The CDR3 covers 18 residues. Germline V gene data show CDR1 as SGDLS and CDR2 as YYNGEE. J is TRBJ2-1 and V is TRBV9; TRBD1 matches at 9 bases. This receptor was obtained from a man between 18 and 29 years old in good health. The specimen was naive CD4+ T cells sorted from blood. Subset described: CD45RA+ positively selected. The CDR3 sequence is CASSVATGSGTGRNEQFF. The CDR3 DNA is TGTGCCAGCAGCGTAGCTACAGGATCCGGGACAGGGAGGAATGAGCAGTTCTTC.